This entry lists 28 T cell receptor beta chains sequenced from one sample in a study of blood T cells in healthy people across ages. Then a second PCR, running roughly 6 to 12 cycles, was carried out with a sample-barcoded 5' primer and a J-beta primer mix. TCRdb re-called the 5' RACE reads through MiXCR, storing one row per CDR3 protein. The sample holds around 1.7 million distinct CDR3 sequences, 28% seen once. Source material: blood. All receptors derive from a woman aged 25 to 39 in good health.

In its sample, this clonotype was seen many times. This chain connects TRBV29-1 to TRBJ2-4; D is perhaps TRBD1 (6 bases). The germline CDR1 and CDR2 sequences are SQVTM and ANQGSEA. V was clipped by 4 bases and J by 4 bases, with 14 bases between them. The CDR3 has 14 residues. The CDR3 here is CSVGVAGTKNIQYF. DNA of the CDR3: TGCAGCGTTGGTGTCGCAGGGACAAAAAACATTCAGTACTTC.

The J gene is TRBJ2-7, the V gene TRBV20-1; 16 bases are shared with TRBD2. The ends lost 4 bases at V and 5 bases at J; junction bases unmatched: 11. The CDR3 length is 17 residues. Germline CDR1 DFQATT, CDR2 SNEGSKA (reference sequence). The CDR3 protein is CSANAGTSGGAGNEQYF. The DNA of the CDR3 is TGCAGTGCTAATGCCGGGACTAGCGGGGGGGCGGGGAACGAGCAGTACTTC.

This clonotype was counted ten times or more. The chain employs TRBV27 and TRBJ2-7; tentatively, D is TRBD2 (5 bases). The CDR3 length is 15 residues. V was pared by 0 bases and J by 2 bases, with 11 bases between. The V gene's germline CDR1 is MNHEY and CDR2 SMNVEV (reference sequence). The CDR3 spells CASSLSLGLTYEQYF. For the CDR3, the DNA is TGTGCCAGCAGTTTATCGTTAGGACTCACCTACGAGCAGTACTTC.

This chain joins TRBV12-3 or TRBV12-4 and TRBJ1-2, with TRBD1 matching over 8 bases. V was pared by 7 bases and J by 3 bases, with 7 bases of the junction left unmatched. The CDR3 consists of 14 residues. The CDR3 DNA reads TGTGCCAGCACCCGGACAGGGTTTGACTATGGCTACACCTTC. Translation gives CASTRTGFDYGYTF.

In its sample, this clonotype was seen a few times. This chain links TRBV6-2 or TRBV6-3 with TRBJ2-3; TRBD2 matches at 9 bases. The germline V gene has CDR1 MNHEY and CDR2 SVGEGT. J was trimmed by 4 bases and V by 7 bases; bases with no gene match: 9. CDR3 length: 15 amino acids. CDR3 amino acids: CASTSGAGGSDTQYF. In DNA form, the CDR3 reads TGTGCCAGCACCTCTGGAGCGGGGGGATCAGATACGCAGTATTTT.

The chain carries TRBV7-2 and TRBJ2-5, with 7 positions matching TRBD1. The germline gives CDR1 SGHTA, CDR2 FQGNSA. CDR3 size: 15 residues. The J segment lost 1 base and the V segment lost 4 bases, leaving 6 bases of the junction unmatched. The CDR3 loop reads CASSSVDRAQETQYF. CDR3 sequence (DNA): TGTGCCAGCAGCTCCGTCGACAGGGCCCAAGAGACCCAGTACTTC.

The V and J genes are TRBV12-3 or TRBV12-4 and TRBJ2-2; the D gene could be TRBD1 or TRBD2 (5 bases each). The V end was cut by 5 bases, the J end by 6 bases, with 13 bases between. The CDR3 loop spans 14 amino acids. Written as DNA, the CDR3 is TGTGCCAGCAGTCGACAAGAGGGGCCCGGGGAGCTGTTTTTT. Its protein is CASSRQEGPGELFF.

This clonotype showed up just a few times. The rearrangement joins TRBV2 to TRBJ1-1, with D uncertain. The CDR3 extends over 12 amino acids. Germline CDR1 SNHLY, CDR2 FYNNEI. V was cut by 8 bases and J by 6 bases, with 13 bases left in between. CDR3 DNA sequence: TGTGCCAGCGATGAGGGTGACGCTGAAGCTTTCTTT. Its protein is CASDEGDAEAFF.

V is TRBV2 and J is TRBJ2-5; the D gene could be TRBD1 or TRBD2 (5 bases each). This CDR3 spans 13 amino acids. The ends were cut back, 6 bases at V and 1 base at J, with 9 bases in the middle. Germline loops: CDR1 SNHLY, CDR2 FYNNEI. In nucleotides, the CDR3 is TGTGCCAGCAGATGGGGGTCCCAAGAGACCCAGTACTTC. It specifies CASRWGSQETQYF.

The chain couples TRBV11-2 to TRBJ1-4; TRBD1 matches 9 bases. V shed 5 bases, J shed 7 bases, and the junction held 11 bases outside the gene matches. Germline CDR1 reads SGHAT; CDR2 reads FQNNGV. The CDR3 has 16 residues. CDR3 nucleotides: TGTGCCAGCAGCCCATGGACAGGGGCCGGGGGTGAAAAACTGTTTTTT. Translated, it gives CASSPWTGAGGEKLFF.

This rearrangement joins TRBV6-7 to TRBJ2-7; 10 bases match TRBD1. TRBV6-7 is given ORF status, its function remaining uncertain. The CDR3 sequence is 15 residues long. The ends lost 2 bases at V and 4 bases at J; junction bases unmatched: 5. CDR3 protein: CASSYSDRGLYEQYF. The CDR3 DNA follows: TGTGCCAGCAGTTACAGCGACAGGGGGCTGTACGAGCAGTACTTC.

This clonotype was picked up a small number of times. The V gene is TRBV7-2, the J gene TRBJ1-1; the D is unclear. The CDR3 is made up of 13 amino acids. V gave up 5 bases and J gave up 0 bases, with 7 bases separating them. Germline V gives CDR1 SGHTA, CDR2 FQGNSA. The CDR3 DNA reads TGTGCCAGCAGCGTCAGCGTGAACACTGAAGCTTTCTTT. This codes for CASSVSVNTEAFF.

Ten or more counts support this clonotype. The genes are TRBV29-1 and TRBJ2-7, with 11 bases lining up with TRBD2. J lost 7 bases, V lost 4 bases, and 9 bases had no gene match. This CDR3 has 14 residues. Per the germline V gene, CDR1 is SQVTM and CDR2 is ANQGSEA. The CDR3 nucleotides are TGCAGCGTTGCAATAGCGGGAGGGCCTGGAGAGCAGTACTTC. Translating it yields CSVAIAGGPGEQYF.

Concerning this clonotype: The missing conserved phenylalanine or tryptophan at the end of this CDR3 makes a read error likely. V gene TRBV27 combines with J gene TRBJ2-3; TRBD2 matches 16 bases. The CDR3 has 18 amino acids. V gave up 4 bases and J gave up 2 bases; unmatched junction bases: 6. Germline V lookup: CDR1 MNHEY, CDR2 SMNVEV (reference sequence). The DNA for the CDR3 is TGTGCCAGCAGTTCCGGGACTAGCGGGAGGGCCTACACAGATACGCAGTATTGT. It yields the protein CASSSGTSGRAYTDTQYC.

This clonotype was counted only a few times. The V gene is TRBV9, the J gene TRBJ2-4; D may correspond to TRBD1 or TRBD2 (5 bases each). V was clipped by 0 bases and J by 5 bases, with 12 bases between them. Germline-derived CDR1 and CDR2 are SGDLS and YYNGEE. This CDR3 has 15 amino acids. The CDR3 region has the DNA TGTGCCAGCAGCGTAGCAGGGACCTGGGAAAACATTCAGTACTTC. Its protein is CASSVAGTWENIQYF.

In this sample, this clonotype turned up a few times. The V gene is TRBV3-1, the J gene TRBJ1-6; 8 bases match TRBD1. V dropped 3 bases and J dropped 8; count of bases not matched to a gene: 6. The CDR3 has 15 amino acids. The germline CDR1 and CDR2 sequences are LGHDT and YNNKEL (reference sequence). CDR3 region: CASSQRGTGYSPLHF. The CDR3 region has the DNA TGTGCCAGCAGCCAGCGCGGGACAGGCTATTCACCCCTCCACTTT.

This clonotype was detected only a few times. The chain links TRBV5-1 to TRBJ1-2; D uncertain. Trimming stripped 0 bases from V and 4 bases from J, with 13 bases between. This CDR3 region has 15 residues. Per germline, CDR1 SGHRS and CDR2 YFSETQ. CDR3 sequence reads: CASSLGRTSVYGYTF. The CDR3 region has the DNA TGCGCCAGCAGCTTGGGCCGGACTTCTGTCTATGGCTACACCTTC.

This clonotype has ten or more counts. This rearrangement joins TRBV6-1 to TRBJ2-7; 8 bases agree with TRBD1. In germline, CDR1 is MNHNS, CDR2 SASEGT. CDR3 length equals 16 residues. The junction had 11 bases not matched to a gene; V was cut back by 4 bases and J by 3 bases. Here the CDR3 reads CASSVMRGQVVYEQYF. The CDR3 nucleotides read TGTGCCAGCAGTGTTATGCGGGGACAGGTAGTCTACGAGCAGTACTTC.

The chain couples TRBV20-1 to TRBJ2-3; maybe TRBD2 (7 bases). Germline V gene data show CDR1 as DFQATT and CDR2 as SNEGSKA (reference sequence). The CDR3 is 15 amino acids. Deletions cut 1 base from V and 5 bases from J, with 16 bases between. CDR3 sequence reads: CSARVWGGAVDTQYF. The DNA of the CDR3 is TGCAGTGCTAGAGTTTGGGGGGGGGCCGTAGATACGCAGTATTTT.

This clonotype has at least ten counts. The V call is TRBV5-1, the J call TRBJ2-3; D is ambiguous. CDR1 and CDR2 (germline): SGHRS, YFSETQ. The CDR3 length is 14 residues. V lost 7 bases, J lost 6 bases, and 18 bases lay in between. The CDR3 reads CASVFSSRSDTQYF. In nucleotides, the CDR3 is TGCGCCAGCGTATTTAGCTCCAGATCGGATACGCAGTATTTT.

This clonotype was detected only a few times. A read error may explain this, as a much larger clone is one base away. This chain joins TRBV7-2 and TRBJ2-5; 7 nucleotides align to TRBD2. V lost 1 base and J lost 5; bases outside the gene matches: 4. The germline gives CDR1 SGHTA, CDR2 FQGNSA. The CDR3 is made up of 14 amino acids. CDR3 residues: CASSLGASGETQYF. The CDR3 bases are TGTGCCAGCAGCTTAGGGGCTAGCGGCGAGACCCAGTACTTC.

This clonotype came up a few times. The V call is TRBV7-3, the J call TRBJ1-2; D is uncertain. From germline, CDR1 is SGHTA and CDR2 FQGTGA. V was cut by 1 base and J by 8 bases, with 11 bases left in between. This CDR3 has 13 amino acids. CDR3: CASSLMREQGYTF. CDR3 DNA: TGTGCCAGCAGCTTAATGAGGGAGCAAGGCTACACCTTC.

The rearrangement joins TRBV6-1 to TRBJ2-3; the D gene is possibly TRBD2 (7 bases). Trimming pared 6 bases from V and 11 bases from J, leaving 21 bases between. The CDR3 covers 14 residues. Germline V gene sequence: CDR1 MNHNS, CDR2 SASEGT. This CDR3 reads CASRAVGGGSVQYF. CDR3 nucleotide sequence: TGTGCCAGCAGGGCCGTAGGGGGAGGGAGTGTGCAGTATTTT.

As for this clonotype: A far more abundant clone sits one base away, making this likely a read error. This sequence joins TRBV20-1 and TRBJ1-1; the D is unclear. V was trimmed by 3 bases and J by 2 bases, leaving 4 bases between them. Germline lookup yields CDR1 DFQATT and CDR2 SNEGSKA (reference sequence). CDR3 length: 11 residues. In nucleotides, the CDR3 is TGCAGTGCTAGGGATAACACTGAAGCTTTCTTT. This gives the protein CSARDNTEAFF.

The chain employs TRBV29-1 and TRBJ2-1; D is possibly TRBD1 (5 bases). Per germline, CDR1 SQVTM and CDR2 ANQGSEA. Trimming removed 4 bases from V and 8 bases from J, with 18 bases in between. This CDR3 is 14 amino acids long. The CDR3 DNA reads TGCAGCGTTGTCAAGGGGATATTAGGCGATGAGCAGTTCTTC. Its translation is CSVVKGILGDEQFF.

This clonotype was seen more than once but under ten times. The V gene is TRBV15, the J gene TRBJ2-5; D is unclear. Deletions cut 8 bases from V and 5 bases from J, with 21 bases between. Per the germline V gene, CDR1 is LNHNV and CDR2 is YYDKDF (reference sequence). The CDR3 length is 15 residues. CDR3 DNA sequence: TGTGCCACCTCATCCTCCCCGGTAGGGCAGGAGACCCAGTACTTC. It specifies CATSSSPVGQETQYF.

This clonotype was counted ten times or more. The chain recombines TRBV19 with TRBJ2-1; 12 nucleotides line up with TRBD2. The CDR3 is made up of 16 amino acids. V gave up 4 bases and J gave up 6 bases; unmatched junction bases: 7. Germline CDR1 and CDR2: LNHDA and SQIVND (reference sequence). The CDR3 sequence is CASSRMGLAGGNEQFF. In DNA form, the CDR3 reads TGTGCCAGTAGTAGAATGGGACTAGCGGGTGGCAATGAGCAGTTCTTC.

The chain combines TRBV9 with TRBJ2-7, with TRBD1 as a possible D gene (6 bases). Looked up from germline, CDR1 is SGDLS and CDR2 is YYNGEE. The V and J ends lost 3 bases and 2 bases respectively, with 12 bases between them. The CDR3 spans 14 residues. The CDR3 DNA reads TGTGCCAGCAGCGCTCCCCGGGACACCTACGAGCAGTACTTC. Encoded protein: CASSAPRDTYEQYF.